The clone carrying this TCR beta chain was counted many times. These data come from a study of T cells in Graves' hyperthyroidism and ophthalmopathy. Study context: Once the initial diagnosis was made, peripheral blood was obtained before any treatment.

Amplified TCR beta CDR3 regions came from RNA transcripts. Carried out on the TCR CDR3, a first-round RT-PCR used the HTBI primer set. TCRdb recomputed calls from the multiplex PCR reads with MiXCR, one row per CDR3 protein. The table has hundreds of thousands of distinct CDR3 sequences, about 15% seen once. Patients showing uncontrolled infection, other autoimmune disease, pregnancy or lactation were ineligible. The study based diagnoses on clinical symptoms, serum thyroxine and TRAb, thyroid ultrasound and orbital computed tomography. The CDR3 runs to 18 residues. The ends were cut back, 7 bases at V and 2 bases at J, with 27 bases in the middle. The germline CDR1 and CDR2 sequences are MDHEN and SYDVKM.

The chain employs TRBV28 and TRBJ2-7; TRBD1 is a possible D gene (7 bases). The sequenced material came from blood. This sequence was found in a woman in her 30s with Graves' hyperthyroidism. The CDR3 sequence: CASIRAPGGTSFAYEQYF. The CDR3 DNA reads TGTGCCAGCATCCGGGCACCAGGGGGGACCTCTTTTGCCTACGAGCAGTACTTC.